A single sample is the source of the 25 T cell receptor beta chains below, sequenced in a study of T cell responses to AZD1222 COVID-19 vaccine. TCRdb keeps only in-frame clones here, not all; method: immunoSEQ multiplex PCR. The sample yields around 78,000 clones, around 90% seen once. The source material was peripheral blood, sampled 28 days after the second AZD1222 dose. The receptors originated from an adult who received the AZD1222 COVID-19 vaccine.

The chain links TRBV6-2 or TRBV6-3 to TRBJ1-5; D remains ambiguous. This CDR3 is 15 amino acids long. Between the trimmed V and J ends, which lost 0 bases and 3 bases, there was a span of 9 bases. Germline V lookup: CDR1 MNHEY, CDR2 SVGEGT. The CDR3: CASSYSGVVNQPQHF. CDR3 DNA: TGTGCCAGCAGTTACTCCGGGGTGGTCAATCAGCCCCAGCATTTT.

The chain recombines TRBV30 with TRBJ1-5; a weak D match, TRBD1 (6 bases). In germline, CDR1 is GTSNPN, CDR2 SVGIG (reference sequence). The ends were cut back, 1 base at V and 4 bases at J, with 8 bases in the middle. This CDR3 comprises 13 residues. The CDR3 spells CAWSAGENQPQHF. In DNA form, the CDR3 reads TGTGCCTGGAGTGCAGGGGAAAATCAGCCCCAGCATTTT.

J is TRBJ2-3 and V is TRBV6-6; D is unclear. The V and J ends lost 7 bases and 2 bases respectively, with 4 bases between them. CDR3 length: 11 amino acids. Looked up from germline, CDR1 is MNHNY and CDR2 is SVGAGI (reference sequence). CDR3 sequence: CASTNTDTQYF. CDR3 in DNA: TGTGCCAGCACCAACACAGATACGCAGTATTTT.

This clone was picked up a small number of times. As DNA, the CDR3 is TGTGCCAGCAGCGGCGTCGGAAATAATCAGCCCCAGCATTTT. Its protein is CASSGVGNNQPQHF. This chain joins TRBV5-5 and TRBJ1-5; D not resolved. Germline values: CDR1 SGHKS, CDR2 YYEKEE (reference sequence). CDR3 length: 14 amino acids. Between the trimmed V and J ends, which lost 4 bases and 4 bases, there was a span of 12 bases.

This chain connects TRBV11-3 to TRBJ2-1; perhaps TRBD2 as D (5 bases). CDR3 length: 15 amino acids. Germline values: CDR1 SGHNT, CDR2 YENEEA. The V end lost 5 bases, the J end lost 0 bases, and 11 bases lay between the germline ends. For the CDR3, the DNA is TGTGCCAGCAGCCGGGGAGCGTTCTCCTACAATGAGCAGTTCTTC. Translation gives CASSRGAFSYNEQFF.

The CDR3 loop reads CASSEEIVDYEQYF. In DNA, the CDR3 is TGTGCCAGCAGCGAGGAAATCGTAGATTACGAGCAGTACTTC. The chain is built from TRBV6-5 and TRBJ2-7; D unresolved. Germline V gene sequence: CDR1 MNHEY, CDR2 SVGAGI. The CDR3 spans 14 residues. V dropped 6 bases and J dropped 4 bases, with 16 bases sitting between them.

This clone was detected only once. The genes are TRBV28 and TRBJ1-6, with 7 bases matching TRBD1. Germline CDR1 is MDHEN and CDR2 is SYDVKM. The CDR3 sequence is 14 residues long. The V segment lost 5 bases and the J segment 7 bases; nucleotides outside the gene matches: 5. DNA for the CDR3: TGTGCCAGCAGTCGACAGGGTGGGAATTCACCCCTCCACTTT. It translates to CASSRQGGNSPLHF.

This clone was detected a few times. This rearrangement joins TRBV3-1 (or the pseudogene TRBV3-2) to TRBJ1-4; unclear D gene. Trimming cost V 0 bases and J 1 base, with 15 bases left between them. This CDR3 is built from 18 residues. The germline CDR1 and CDR2 sequences are LGHDT and YNNKEL (reference sequence). The DNA for the CDR3 is TGTGCCAGCAGCCAAGATTGGGGAACGGCTCTAACTAATGAAAAACTGTTTTTT. Amino acid sequence: CASSQDWGTALTNEKLFF.

The V call is TRBV29-1, the J call TRBJ2-6, with D unclear. Germline V lookup: CDR1 SQVTM, CDR2 ANQGSEA. Trimming pared 4 bases from V and 0 bases from J, leaving 7 bases between. CDR3 length: 14 amino acids. The chain's CDR3 is CSVGLSSGANVLTF. CDR3 DNA sequence: TGCAGCGTTGGGTTAAGCTCTGGGGCCAACGTCCTGACTTTC.

V and J are TRBV9 and TRBJ1-2; D ambiguous. Trimming removed 3 bases at V and 3 bases at J, with 9 bases between. This CDR3 is built from 13 residues. The V gene's germline CDR1 is SGDLS and CDR2 YYNGEE. The CDR3 is CASSDAFYYGYTF. The CDR3 DNA follows: TGTGCCAGCAGCGACGCATTTTACTATGGCTACACCTTC.

The chain uses TRBV5-4 and TRBJ2-7; no clear D. The CDR3 length is 14 residues. The V and J ends lost 3 bases and 2 bases respectively, with 12 bases between them. Germline loops: CDR1 SGHNT, CDR2 YYREEE (reference sequence). The CDR3 DNA sequence: TGTGCCAGCAGCTCGGGTTTAGAAACCTACGAGCAGTACTTC. Translating gives CASSSGLETYEQYF. Based on the CDR3 plus reference TRBV5-4 and TRBJ2-7, the full variable domain is ETGVTQSPTHLIKTRGQQVTLRCSSQSGHNTVSWYQQALGQGPQFIFQYYREEENGRGNFPPRFSGLQFPNYSSELNVNALELDDSALYLCASSSGLETYEQYFGPGTRLTVT.

The V call is TRBV4-3, the J call TRBJ1-3; no reliable D call. The V and J ends lost 1 base and 0 bases respectively, with 13 bases between them. The germline gives CDR1 LGHNA, CDR2 YSLEER. There are 17 residues in the CDR3. The CDR3 DNA follows: TGCGCCAGCAGCCAAGGCGGGGTTCCCGGCTCTGGAAACACCATATATTTT. This codes for CASSQGGVPGSGNTIYF.

This chain uses TRBV19 with TRBJ1-6; TRBD1 aligns across 9 bases. The CDR3 spans 15 residues. V lost 2 bases and J lost 9; bases outside the gene matches: 5. CDR1 and CDR2 (germline): LNHDA, SQIVND (reference sequence). The CDR3 is CASSISTGGFSPLHF. The CDR3 bases are TGTGCCAGTAGTATAAGTACAGGGGGCTTTTCACCCCTCCACTTT.

This rearrangement joins TRBV4-3 to TRBJ1-4, with 10 bases lining up with TRBD1. After removal of 0 bases from V and 4 bases from J, the junction contained 5 bases not matched to a gene. CDR1 is LGHNA, CDR2 YSLEER, per germline. This CDR3 comprises 17 residues. In DNA form, the CDR3 reads TGCGCCAGCAGCCAAGATCTTGGGGACAGGGGTAATGAAAAACTGTTTTTT. Its translation is CASSQDLGDRGNEKLFF.

The rearrangement uses TRBV5-1 and TRBJ2-7, with 10 bases matching TRBD1. In germline, CDR1 is SGHRS, CDR2 YFSETQ. V gave up 4 bases and J gave up 5 bases; unmatched junction bases: 9. The CDR3 is 15 amino acids. The CDR3 reads CASSRGGQGFDEQYF. CDR3 DNA sequence: TGCGCCAGCAGCCGCGGGGGACAGGGGTTCGACGAGCAGTACTTC.

This rearrangement joins TRBV7-3 to TRBJ2-7; no clear D gene. Trimming stripped 3 bases from V and 6 bases from J, with 9 bases between. In germline, CDR1 is SGHTA, CDR2 FQGTGA. This CDR3 is 12 amino acids long. The chain's CDR3 is CASSFMGGEQYF. For the CDR3, the DNA is TGTGCCAGCAGCTTCATGGGTGGCGAGCAGTACTTC.

This chain joins TRBV14 and TRBJ1-2; D is ambiguous. The CDR3 is made up of 12 amino acids. Trimming removed 4 bases from V and 4 bases from J, with 7 bases in between. Germline V gene data show CDR1 as SGHDN and CDR2 as FVKESK. This chain's CDR3 is CASSPGSYGYTF. CDR3 nucleotides: TGTGCCAGCAGCCCAGGATCCTATGGCTACACCTTC. The complete variable domain, with remaining parts taken from reference TRBV14 and TRBJ1-2, reads EAGVTQFPSHSVIEKGQTVTLRCDPISGHDNLYWYRRVMGKEIKFLLHFVKESKQDESGMPNNRFLAERTGGTYSTLKVQPAELEDSGVYFCASSPGSYGYTFGSGTRLTVV.

The chain joins TRBV10-3 to TRBJ2-7; 7 bases map to TRBD1. The CDR3 is 15 residues long. Germline V gene lookup returns CDR1 ENHRY and CDR2 SYGVKD. The V and J ends lost 3 bases and 5 bases, in that order; junction bases with no gene match: 10. The CDR3 loop reads CAISEWNRGKDEQYF. CDR3 bases: TGTGCCATCAGTGAATGGAACAGGGGAAAGGACGAGCAGTACTTC.

The chain is built from TRBV7-3 and TRBJ2-3, with TRBD2 identical over 11 bases. Germline CDR1 is SGHTA and CDR2 is FQGTGA. The ends lost 5 bases at V and 2 bases at J; junction bases unmatched: 3. The CDR3 has 15 residues. The CDR3 coding sequence is TGTGCCAGCAGCGCGACTAGCGGGGACACAGATACGCAGTATTTT. Its translation is CASSATSGDTDTQYF.

The rearrangement uses TRBV7-9 and TRBJ1-1, with D hard to call. The CDR3 loop spans 13 amino acids. Trimming shortened V by 4 bases and J by 8 bases, and 14 bases separated the two germline ends. Germline V gives CDR1 SEHNR, CDR2 FQNEAQ (reference sequence). CDR3 sequence reads: CASSYWTGLEAFF. CDR3 sequence (DNA): TGTGCCAGCAGCTATTGGACGGGCCTCGAAGCTTTCTTT.

The rearrangement uses TRBV19 and TRBJ1-5; the D is unclear. The CDR3 has 12 residues. The germline V and J ends were trimmed by 4 bases and 7 bases, with 8 bases remaining between them. Germline V gene sequence: CDR1 LNHDA, CDR2 SQIVND (reference sequence). The CDR3 loop reads CASSNQVQPQHF. The CDR3 coding sequence is TGTGCCAGTAGTAATCAGGTACAGCCCCAGCATTTT.

This chain uses TRBV18 with TRBJ2-1, with 8 bases identical to TRBD1. Per the germline V gene, CDR1 is KGHSH and CDR2 is LQKENI. The CDR3 extends over 15 amino acids. V trimming: 3 bases; J trimming: 4 bases; junction bases outside the gene matches: 5. The CDR3 nucleotides read TGTGCCAGCTCACCGGGGCAGGGGGCTTACAATGAGCAGTTCTTC. Amino acid sequence: CASSPGQGAYNEQFF. The full variable domain, completed using reference TRBV18 and TRBJ2-1, is NAGVMQNPRHLVRRRGQEARLRCSPMKGHSHVYWYRQLPEEGLKFMVYLQKENIIDESGMPKERFSAEFPKEGPSILRIQQVVRGDSAAYFCASSPGQGAYNEQFFGPGTRLTVL.

This chain uses TRBV28 with TRBJ1-1; possible D gene TRBD1, 6 bases. This CDR3 spans 17 amino acids. V gave up 4 bases and J gave up 3 bases, with 21 bases separating them. Germline CDR1 MDHEN, CDR2 SYDVKM. CDR3 nucleotide sequence: TGTGCCAGCAGTTCCCCCCAGGCCGGACAGCTGTACACTGAAGCTTTCTTT. Amino acid sequence: CASSSPQAGQLYTEAFF.

The count of this clone is one. V is TRBV12-3 or TRBV12-4 and J is TRBJ1-2; D remains unclear. The CDR3 is 13 amino acids. Trimming pared 3 bases from V and 6 bases from J, leaving 11 bases between. CDR3 DNA sequence: TGTGCCAGCAGTTTGTCAACAGCTGATGGCTACACCTTC. This translates into CASSLSTADGYTF.

This chain connects TRBV19 to TRBJ2-5, with D possibly matching TRBD1 (5 bases). CDR1 is LNHDA, CDR2 SQIVND, per germline (reference sequence). The CDR3 consists of 15 residues. Trimming took off 4 bases at V and 1 base at J, with 13 bases between the two ends. The DNA for the CDR3 is TGTGCCAGTAGTAAAAGGACACCAAGCCAAGAGACCCAGTACTTC. This gives the protein CASSKRTPSQETQYF.